This TCR beta chain was documented in a study of OX40 agonist ivuxolimab in advanced cancers. Points from the study as a whole: Among some nonresponders, normalized T-cell clonal expansion was also low.

Here immunoSEQ multiplex PCR was the method, and the copy in TCRdb shows in-frame clones only, minus some. The table records about 69,000 clones, around 87% of them present only once. In the case of this clone: Its antigen is not known.

The ends were cut back, 7 bases at V and 8 bases at J, with 21 bases in the middle. There are 15 residues in the CDR3. Germline loops: CDR1 SNHLY, CDR2 FYNNEI. This clonotype originated in an adult with an advanced solid tumor such as melanoma, head and neck, liver or kidney cancer. The sequences come from CD4+ or CD8+ T cells sorted from blood, collected in a trial of the OX40 agonist ivuxolimab. This rearrangement joins TRBV2 to TRBJ2-1; perhaps TRBD2 as D (6 bases). This CDR3 reads CASNILGSPVDEQFF. The CDR3 DNA follows: TGTGCCAGCAACATACTCGGGAGTCCGGTCGATGAGCAGTTCTTC.